The rows below give T cell receptor beta chains drawn from one sample of a study of blood T cell repertoires in COVID-19. TCRdb's table, derived via immunoSEQ multiplex PCR, lists solely in-frame clones and lacks some. This table has approximately 68,000 clones, about nine tenths appearing once. The specimen sequenced was peripheral blood. These receptors originate from a woman in her sixties with acute or convalescent COVID-19. Each CDR3 is given with its conserved first and last residue. A D gene is named only where the DNA matches it firmly. Clone size, where shown, is once, few, many, or a class for clones that have expanded.

NA | TRBJ2-1 | TRBV18 | TRBD1 | CASSPARGTDEQFF | TGTGCCAGCTCTCCCGCCAGGGGGACAGATGAGCAGTTCTTC
NA | TRBJ1-4 | TRBV6-1 | NA | CASSEGRLGNEKLFF | TGTGCCAGCAGTGAGGGGCGGCTCGGTAATGAAAAACTGTTTTTT
NA | TRBJ2-7 | TRBV11-1 | NA | CASSLVTGKQYF | TGTGCCAGCAGCTTAGTGACGGGAAAGCAGTACTTC
NA | TRBJ2-7 | TRBV5-1 | TRBD1 | CASSLGQGAREQYF | TGCGCCAGCAGCTTGGGACAGGGGGCGAGAGAGCAGTACTTC
NA | TRBJ1-1 | TRBV7-3 | TRBD1 | CASSSSGGGSTEAFF | TGTGCCAGCAGCTCCTCAGGGGGCGGGAGCACTGAAGCTTTCTTT
NA | TRBJ2-5 | TRBV3-1/TRBV3-2 | TRBD1 | CASSQGDRVRETQYF | TGTGCCAGCAGCCAAGGGGACAGGGTAAGGGAGACCCAGTACTTC
NA | TRBJ1-4 | TRBV18 | TRBD1 | CASSPSGTGANEKLFF | TGTGCCAGCTCACCTTCCGGCACAGGGGCTAATGAAAAACTGTTTTTT
NA | TRBJ2-1 | TRBV10-2 | TRBD2 | CASSGISGLRYNEQFF | TGCGCCAGCAGTGGAATCTCGGGACTAAGATACAATGAGCAGTTCTTC
NA | TRBJ1-3 | TRBV7-9 | NA | CASSTIDRAGNTIYF | TGTGCCAGCAGCACGATTGACAGAGCTGGAAACACCATATATTTT
NA | TRBJ1-4 | TRBV9 | NA | CASSNLREGNEKLFF | TGTGCCAGCAGCAATCTCAGGGAGGGTAATGAAAAACTGTTTTTT
NA | TRBJ1-6 | TRBV5-6 | TRBD1 | CASSAGLQGISPLHF | TGTGCCAGCAGCGCAGGATTACAGGGGATTTCACCCCTCCACTTT
many | TRBJ2-1 | TRBV4-1 | TRBD1 | CASSYRGTGQNNEQFF | TGCGCCAGCAGCTACAGGGGGACAGGGCAAAACAATGAGCAGTTCTTC
NA | TRBJ1-4 | TRBV7-2 | NA | CASSLIGGGAVEKLFF | TGTGCCAGCAGCTTAATCGGCGGGGGCGCGGTTGAAAAACTGTTTTTT
NA | TRBJ2-2 | TRBV27 | TRBD1 | CASSLSLQGVTGELFF | TGTGCCAGCAGTTTATCGCTCCAGGGGGTGACCGGGGAGCTGTTTTTT
NA | TRBJ2-7 | TRBV2 | NA | CASSDRIYEQYF | TGTGCCAGCAGTGACAGGATTTACGAGCAGTACTTC
NA | TRBJ1-4 | TRBV5-6 | TRBD1 | CASSLTGVGEKLFF | TGTGCCAGCAGCTTGACAGGGGTGGGAGAAAAACTGTTTTTT
NA | TRBJ1-3 | TRBV30 | NA | CAWSIPGLPSSGNTIYF | TGTGCCTGGAGTATCCCGGGACTCCCGAGCTCTGGAAACACCATATATTTT
NA | TRBJ2-5 | TRBV5-6 | TRBD1 | CASSLGQVRTQYF | TGTGCCAGCAGCTTAGGACAGGTCCGGACCCAGTACTTC
NA | TRBJ2-7 | TRBV7-9 | NA | CASSLSGYEQYF | TGTGCCAGCAGCTTATCAGGGTACGAGCAGTACTTC
NA | TRBJ2-4 | TRBV7-2 | NA | CASSLLARDIQYF | TGTGCCAGCAGCTTACTAGCGAGAGACATTCAGTACTTC
NA | TRBJ2-3 | TRBV20-1 | TRBD2 | CSASGTRGGTDTQYF | TGCAGTGCTAGTGGTACGCGGGGGGGCACAGATACGCAGTATTTT
NA | TRBJ1-2 | TRBV4-2 | TRBD1 | CASSQGGQGITLGYTF | TGTGCCAGCAGCCAAGGGGGACAGGGGATCACCCTTGGCTACACCTTC
NA | TRBJ2-2 | TRBV24-1 | NA | CATSEGHTGELFF | TGTGCCACCAGTGAGGGGCACACCGGGGAGCTGTTTTTT
NA | TRBJ2-2 | TRBV5-4 | TRBD2 | CASSFDWGGTGELFF | TGTGCCAGCAGCTTTGATTGGGGGGGGACCGGGGAGCTGTTTTTT
once | TRBJ1-1 | TRBV5-1 | NA | CASSLVSGPTEAFF | TGCGCCAGCAGCTTAGTGTCGGGTCCGACTGAAGCTTTCTTT
once | TRBJ1-6 | TRBV6-5 | TRBD1 | CASSYADRGDSPLHF | TGTGCCAGCAGTTACGCTGACAGGGGTGATTCACCCCTCCACTTT
NA | TRBJ1-2 | TRBV18 | NA | CASSPIRGMSYGYTF | TGTGCCAGCTCACCAATAAGGGGGATGAGCTATGGCTACACCTTC
NA | TRBJ2-7 | TRBV14 | NA | CASSQGQGDEQYF | TGTGCCAGCAGCCAGGGCCAAGGGGACGAGCAGTACTTC
NA | TRBJ2-1 | TRBV5-1 | TRBD1 | CASGGQGAYNEQFF | TGCGCCAGCGGGGGGCAGGGGGCGTACAATGAGCAGTTCTTC
NA | TRBJ2-7 | TRBV2 | NA | CASSEDGRQFSEQYF | TGTGCCAGCAGTGAAGATGGCCGACAGTTCTCCGAGCAGTACTTC
NA | TRBJ1-5 | TRBV18 | TRBD1 | CASSPGQVGDSNQPQHF | TGTGCCAGCTCACCCGGACAGGTCGGGGATAGCAATCAGCCCCAGCATTTT
NA | TRBJ1-2 | TRBV23-1 | NA | CASSRTALNYGYTF | TGCGCCAGCAGTCGGACAGCTCTTAACTATGGCTACACCTTC
NA | TRBJ2-7 | TRBV19 | TRBD2 | CASSPRTSGAYEQYF | TGTGCCAGTAGTCCGCGGACTAGCGGGGCCTACGAGCAGTACTTC
NA | TRBJ1-5 | TRBV12-5 | TRBD1 | CASGLGQGVSRPQHF | TGTGCTAGTGGTCTCGGACAGGGAGTCTCGAGGCCCCAGCATTTT
NA | TRBJ1-5 | TRBV6-2/TRBV6-3 | NA | CASSYDSPNQPQHF | TGTGCCAGCAGCTATGACAGTCCCAATCAGCCCCAGCATTTT
NA | TRBJ2-5 | TRBV7-9 | NA | CASSLHEETQYF | TGTGCCAGCAGCTTACATGAAGAGACCCAGTACTTC
NA | TRBJ2-1 | TRBV11-2 | NA | CASSPDGRYNEQFF | TGTGCCAGCAGTCCCGATGGGAGGTACAATGAGCAGTTCTTC
NA | TRBJ1-4 | TRBV7-9 | NA | CASSFSRDSKNEKLFF | TGTGCCAGCAGCTTTAGTAGAGACTCAAAGAATGAAAAACTGTTTTTT
NA | TRBJ1-3 | TRBV6-1 | NA | CASSEAGTGSGNTIYF | TGTGCCAGCAGTGAAGCGGGCACAGGGTCTGGAAACACCATATATTTT
NA | TRBJ2-1 | TRBV12-3/TRBV12-4 | NA | CASGGATYNEQFF | TGTGCCAGCGGCGGGGCCACCTACAATGAGCAGTTCTTC
NA | TRBJ2-3 | TRBV7-8 | NA | CASSHTGGGPTDTQYF | TGTGCCAGCAGCCACACGGGTGGCGGGCCCACAGATACGCAGTATTTT
NA | TRBJ2-1 | TRBV9 | NA | CASSVEGGQRNEQFF | TGTGCCAGCAGCGTAGAGGGGGGACAGAGAAATGAGCAGTTCTTC
few | TRBJ1-4 | TRBV28 | NA | CASSLEDRKLFF | TGTGCCAGCAGTTTAGAGGACAGAAAACTGTTTTTT
NA | TRBJ1-1 | TRBV9 | NA | CASSDLRRAGAFF | TGTGCCAGCAGCGACCTTAGGAGGGCAGGGGCTTTCTTT
NA | TRBJ2-7 | TRBV13 | NA | CASSLSGSYYEQYF | TGTGCCAGCAGCTTATCCGGGAGCTACTACGAGCAGTACTTC
NA | TRBJ2-2 | TRBV7-6 | TRBD1 | CASSFDRGNTGELFF | TGTGCCAGCAGCTTCGACAGGGGAAACACCGGGGAGCTGTTTTTT
NA | TRBJ1-4 | TRBV25-1 | NA | CASSEYARGTNEKLFF | TGTGCCAGCAGTGAATATGCCCGGGGTACTAATGAAAAACTGTTTTTT
NA | TRBJ2-1 | TRBV4-2 | NA | CASSQERGPYNEQFF | TGTGCCAGCAGCCAAGAGCGGGGGCCCTACAATGAGCAGTTCTTC
NA | TRBJ2-6 | TRBV7-3 | NA | CASSTTGGASGPGANVLTF | TGTGCCAGCAGCACCACGGGTGGGGCATCTGGCCCTGGGGCCAACGTCCTGACTTTC
NA | TRBJ2-5 | TRBV5-1 | NA | CASSLTSGVETQYF | TGCGCCAGCAGCTTGACGTCGGGGGTGGAGACCCAGTACTTC